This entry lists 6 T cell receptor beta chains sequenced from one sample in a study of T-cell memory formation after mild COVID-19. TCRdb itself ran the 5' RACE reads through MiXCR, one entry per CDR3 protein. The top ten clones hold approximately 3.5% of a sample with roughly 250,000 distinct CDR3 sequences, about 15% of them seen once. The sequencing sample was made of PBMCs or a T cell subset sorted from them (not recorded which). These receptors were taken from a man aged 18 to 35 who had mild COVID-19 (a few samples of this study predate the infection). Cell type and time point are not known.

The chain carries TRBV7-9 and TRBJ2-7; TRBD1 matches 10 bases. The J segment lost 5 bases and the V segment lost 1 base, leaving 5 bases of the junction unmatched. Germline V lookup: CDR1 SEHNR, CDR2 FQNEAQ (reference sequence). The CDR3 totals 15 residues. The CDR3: CASSLGDRGGDEQYF. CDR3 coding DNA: TGTGCCAGCAGCTTAGGGGACAGGGGTGGCGACGAGCAGTACTTC.

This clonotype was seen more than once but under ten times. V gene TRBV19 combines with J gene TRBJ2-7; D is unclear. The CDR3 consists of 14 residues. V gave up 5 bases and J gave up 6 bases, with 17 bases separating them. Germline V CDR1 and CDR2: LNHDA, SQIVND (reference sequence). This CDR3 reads CASSHRLTGSEQYF. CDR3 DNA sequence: TGTGCCAGTAGTCACCGTCTTACGGGCTCCGAGCAGTACTTC.

Written as DNA, the CDR3 is TGCGCCAGCAGCCCTGGGGAAGCCTATGGCTACACCTTC. Amino acids: CASSPGEAYGYTF. The rearrangement links TRBV4-3 to TRBJ1-2; D ambiguous. V gave up 4 bases and J gave up 4 bases, with 10 bases separating them. CDR1 is LGHNA, CDR2 YSLEER, per germline. This CDR3 contains 13 residues.

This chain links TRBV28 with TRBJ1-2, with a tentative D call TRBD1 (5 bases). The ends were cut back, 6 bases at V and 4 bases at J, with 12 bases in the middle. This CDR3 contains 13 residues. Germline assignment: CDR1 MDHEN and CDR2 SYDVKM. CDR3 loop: CASSAGTVYGYTF. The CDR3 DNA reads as TGTGCCAGCAGCGCCGGGACGGTCTATGGCTACACCTTC.

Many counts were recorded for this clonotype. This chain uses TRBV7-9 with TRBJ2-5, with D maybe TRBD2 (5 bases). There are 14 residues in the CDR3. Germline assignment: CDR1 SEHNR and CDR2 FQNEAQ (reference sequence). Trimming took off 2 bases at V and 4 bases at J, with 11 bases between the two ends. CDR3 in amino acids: CASSLRWAGETQYF. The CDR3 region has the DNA TGTGCCAGCAGCTTACGATGGGCGGGAGAGACCCAGTACTTC.

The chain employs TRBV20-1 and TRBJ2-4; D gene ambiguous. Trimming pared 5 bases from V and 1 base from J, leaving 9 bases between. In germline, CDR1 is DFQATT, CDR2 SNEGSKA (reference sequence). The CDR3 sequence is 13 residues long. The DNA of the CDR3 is TGCAGTGCTGGACCTAATGCCAAAAACATTCAGTACTTC. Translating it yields CSAGPNAKNIQYF.